These T cell receptor beta chains were read from a single sample in a study of T-cell reconstitution after alpha-beta-depleted transplantation in children. TCRdb redid the calling of the PCR reads with MiXCR, one entry per CDR3 protein. Altogether 640,000 or so distinct CDR3 sequences are present, roughly 15% being singletons, with the ten largest covering 0.85% to 1.3%. Sequenced here: PBMCs from the stem cell graft donor, sampled from the stem cell graft. Receptor source: a human donor who donated a stem cell graft to a child with acute myeloid leukemia. The CDR3 runs from the conserved cysteine through the conserved F or W. The D gene is left open where the match is weak. Not all rows give a size; the values are once, few, many and, for expanded clones, a class.

clone size,V gene,D gene,J gene,CDR3 protein,CDR3 DNA
few,TRBV10-3,TRBD1,TRBJ1-1,CAISRDRGSNTEAFF,TGTGCCATCAGCCGGGACAGGGGATCGAACACTGAAGCTTTCTTT
NA,TRBV6-4,TRBD1,TRBJ2-1,CASRPRDSAYNEQFF,TGTGCCAGCAGACCCCGGGACAGTGCATACAATGAGCAGTTCTTC
few,TRBV20-1,NA,TRBJ2-7,CSARGADIYYEQYF,TGCAGTGCTAGAGGGGCGGACATTTACTACGAGCAGTACTTC
NA,TRBV6-1,NA,TRBJ1-1,CASSTRALTGHGYTEAFF,TGTGCCAGCAGCACCAGGGCGCTGACAGGCCACGGGTACACTGAAGCTTTCTTT
NA,TRBV15,NA,TRBJ2-3,CATGAGPVDTQYF,TGTGCCACCGGGGCAGGACCCGTGGATACGCAGTATTTT
NA,TRBV11-3,NA,TRBJ1-1,CASSLGDTPEAFF,TGTGCCAGCAGCTTAGGGGACACCCCTGAAGCTTTCTTT
many,TRBV7-9,NA,TRBJ1-1,CASSYQGLNTEAFF,TGTGCCAGCAGCTACCAAGGACTCAACACTGAAGCTTTCTTT
many,TRBV5-1,TRBD1,TRBJ2-7,CASSLEQGENEQYF,TGCGCCAGCAGCTTGGAACAGGGGGAGAACGAGCAGTACTTC
many,TRBV10-3,NA,TRBJ1-3,CAISEPPRGSGNTIYF,TGTGCCATCAGTGAGCCTCCACGGGGCTCTGGAAACACCATATATTTT
NA,TRBV13,NA,TRBJ2-1,CASSTTLQGYNEQFF,TGTGCCAGCAGCACTACACTCCAGGGGTACAATGAGCAGTTCTTC
NA,TRBV28,NA,TRBJ1-2,CASGPHRVDPNYGYTF,TGTGCCAGCGGGCCGCACAGGGTTGATCCTAACTATGGCTACACCTTC
NA,TRBV6-5,NA,TRBJ1-6,CASSLKGFTLHF,TGTGCCAGCAGTTTAAAGGGGTTCACCCTCCACTTT
many,TRBV7-2,NA,TRBJ2-1,CASSPPPGTTTGEQFF,TGTGCCAGCAGCCCCCCCCCGGGGACCACTACGGGGGAGCAGTTCTTC
many,TRBV6-5,NA,TRBJ1-5,CASSYRGDQPQHF,TGTGCCAGCAGTTACAGGGGAGATCAGCCCCAGCATTTT
many,TRBV20-1,NA,TRBJ2-7,CSARKGVYEQYF,TGCAGTGCTAGAAAAGGGGTATACGAGCAGTACTTC
NA,TRBV11-1,NA,TRBJ2-5,CASRHRILQETQYF,TGTGCCAGCAGACACAGGATCCTACAAGAGACCCAGTACTTC
many,TRBV12-3/TRBV12-4,NA,TRBJ2-5,CASSYLIQETQYF,TGTGCCAGCAGCTACCTCATTCAAGAGACCCAGTACTTC
many,TRBV20-1,TRBD2,TRBJ2-3,CSARDRLAGSRTDTQYF,TGCAGTGCTAGAGATAGGCTAGCGGGATCTAGGACAGATACGCAGTATTTT
NA,TRBV4-1,NA,TRBJ2-3,CASSQDPRGVTDTQYF,TGCGCCAGCAGCCAAGATCCGAGGGGGGTCACAGATACGCAGTATTTT
few,TRBV20-1,NA,TRBJ2-2,CSATGTGNTGELFF,TGCAGTGCAACCGGGACGGGGAACACCGGGGAGCTGTTTTTT
many,TRBV4-2,NA,TRBJ2-3,CASSQDGDVQTDTQYF,TGTGCCAGCAGCCAAGATGGGGACGTACAGACAGATACGCAGTATTTT
NA,TRBV12-3/TRBV12-4,NA,TRBJ2-2,CASRVDRSQTGELFF,TGTGCCAGCAGGGTCGACAGGAGCCAGACCGGGGAGCTGTTTTTT
NA,TRBV29-1,TRBD1,TRBJ1-2,CSVQRTGNYGYTF,TGCAGCGTTCAACGGACAGGGAACTATGGCTACACCTTC
many,TRBV20-1,NA,TRBJ2-2,CSAQDRSTGELFF,TGCAGTGCTCAAGACAGGAGCACCGGGGAGCTGTTTTTT
many,TRBV10-3,TRBD1,TRBJ2-1,CAISPTGSEQFF,TGTGCCATCAGCCCGACAGGGAGTGAGCAGTTCTTC
NA,TRBV27,TRBD2,TRBJ2-3,CASSLLAGGQTDTQYF,TGTGCCAGCAGTTTACTAGCGGGGGGGCAAACAGATACGCAGTATTTT
NA,TRBV7-9,NA,TRBJ2-7,CASSFLEGEQYF,TGTGCCAGCAGCTTTTTAGAGGGCGAGCAGTACTTC
few,TRBV13,NA,TRBJ2-3,CASSRGRGDTQYF,TGTGCCAGCAGCCGTGGACGCGGAGATACGCAGTATTTT
many,TRBV7-2,NA,TRBJ1-6,CASSLGINSPLHF,TGTGCCAGCAGCTTAGGGATTAATTCACCCCTCCACTTT
NA,TRBV20-1,NA,TRBJ2-3,CSASEPGPDTQYF,TGCAGTGCTAGTGAGCCAGGGCCGGATACGCAGTATTTT
many,TRBV20-1,NA,TRBJ1-5,CSAREGRQGNQPQHF,TGCAGTGCTAGAGAGGGAAGACAGGGCAATCAGCCCCAGCATTTT